This entry lists 31 T cell receptor beta chains sequenced from one sample in a study of CD8+ T cells in alopecia areata (dated by TCRdb to 2016 to 2019). Library generation was performed with the immunoSEQ multiplex PCR assay. RNA was extracted from all samples and reverse transcribed into cDNA as template for TCR sequencing. The clones in this table, taken by TCRdb from immuneACCESS, are in-frame only. Not every clone is retained; where verified, under half of the shortfall comes from an unresolved V gene, and the cause of the rest is unknown. The sample table contains 90,000 to 150,000 clones; only one count was recorded for about 50% of them. The top ten constitute 0.46% of the sample. The time point label on this specimen signifies: around 4 weeks on oral tofacitinib. The treatment or condition label on this specimen signifies: oral pan-JAK inhibitor, 5-10 mg twice daily. The material was CD4+ T cells sorted from blood, obtained at week 4, from a patient treated with tofacitinib. These receptors were collected from a human donor with alopecia areata.

J is TRBJ1-5 and V is TRBV29-1; a weak D match, TRBD1 (6 bases). From germline, CDR1 is SQVTM and CDR2 ANQGSEA. Trimming pared 4 bases from V and 1 base from J, leaving 17 bases between. The CDR3 length is 16 residues. The CDR3 region is CSVALKQGRSNQPQHF. The CDR3 nucleotides are TGCAGCGTTGCCCTGAAACAGGGACGAAGCAATCAGCCCCAGCATTTT.

The V call is TRBV2, the J call TRBJ1-5, with TRBD1 identical over 9 bases. The CDR3 runs 14 residues. Germline CDR1 and CDR2: SNHLY and FYNNEI. V trimming: 3 bases; J trimming: 6 bases; junction bases outside the gene matches: 3. CDR3 DNA: TGTGCCAGCAGTGAGGAGACAGGGGGTCAGCCCCAGCATTTT. It encodes CASSEETGGQPQHF.

Note on this clone: Other DNA variants within this sample encode the same CDR3. The V call is TRBV15, the J call TRBJ1-6; D is unresolved. CDR3 length equals 13 residues. Looked up from germline, CDR1 is LNHNV and CDR2 is YYDKDF (reference sequence). V was shortened by 1 base and J by 8 bases, with 6 bases between the two germline ends. The CDR3 here is CATSRGTDSPLHF. The DNA for the CDR3 is TGTGCCACCAGCAGAGGGACCGATTCACCCCTCCACTTT.

The chain uses TRBV30 and TRBJ1-6; TRBD1 aligns across 9 bases. J lost 7 bases, V lost 4 bases, and 2 bases had no gene match. CDR1 GTSNPN and CDR2 SVGIG come from the germline V gene (reference sequence). The CDR3 runs 13 residues. The CDR3, as DNA: TGTGCCTGGAAAGGACAGGGGAATTCACCCCTCCACTTT. As protein: CAWKGQGNSPLHF.

J is TRBJ1-2 and V is TRBV29-1; D possibly corresponds to TRBD1 (6 bases). Trimming took off 4 bases at V and 6 bases at J, with 9 bases between the two ends. Germline V gene sequence: CDR1 SQVTM, CDR2 ANQGSEA. The CDR3 runs 11 residues. CDR3 residues: CSVGEGDGYTF. As DNA, the CDR3 is TGCAGCGTTGGGGAGGGGGATGGCTACACCTTC.

The table lists this clone with a few counts. The DNA for the CDR3 is TGCAGCGTTGGTTTTAGCGGAGGTCAGTTCTTC. This translates into CSVGFSGGQFF. The rearrangement joins TRBV29-1 to TRBJ2-1; tentative D call: TRBD2 (6 bases). Germline V gives CDR1 SQVTM, CDR2 ANQGSEA. This CDR3 region has 11 residues. V was trimmed by 4 bases and J by 13 bases, leaving 14 bases between them.

The chain has TRBV5-4 and TRBJ2-7, with TRBD2 identical over 11 bases. Per germline, CDR1 SGHNT and CDR2 YYREEE (reference sequence). The J segment lost 6 bases and the V segment lost 1 base, leaving 9 bases of the junction unmatched. The CDR3 is made up of 16 amino acids. CDR3 sequence reads: CASSLNIGLAGGEQYF. In DNA, the CDR3 is TGTGCCAGCAGCTTGAATATCGGGCTAGCGGGAGGCGAGCAGTACTTC.

The CDR3 region has the DNA TGTGCTAGTAACCAGGGAGGTGAGCAGTTCTTC. It specifies CASNQGGEQFF. This chain uses TRBV12-5 with TRBJ2-1, with D perhaps TRBD2 (6 bases). Trimming left V 8 bases short and J 9 bases short, with 11 bases between. In germline, CDR1 is LGHNT, CDR2 FRNRAP. This CDR3 spans 11 amino acids.

This rearrangement joins TRBV4-1 to TRBJ2-7; D may be TRBD2 (5 bases). Germline V gene data show CDR1 as MGHRA and CDR2 as YSYEKL. With 1 base removed from V and 6 bases from J, the gap between germline ends came to 10 bases. The CDR3 length is 13 residues. CDR3 sequence: CASSQALVGEQYF. DNA for the CDR3: TGCGCCAGCAGCCAAGCACTAGTAGGCGAGCAGTACTTC.

This clone was detected once. The chain employs TRBV2 and TRBJ2-7; 7 nucleotides match TRBD1. CDR1 and CDR2 (germline): SNHLY, FYNNEI. The CDR3 has 12 residues. The trim removed 5 bases at V and 6 bases at J, leaving 4 bases unmatched. CDR3: CASSITGAEQYF. For the CDR3, the DNA is TGTGCCAGCAGTATAACAGGGGCCGAGCAGTACTTC.

The V and J genes are TRBV4-1 and TRBJ2-4; D may match TRBD1 or TRBD2 (5 bases each). The CDR3 is 18 amino acids. Germline V gene data show CDR1 as MGHRA and CDR2 as YSYEKL. Trimming removed 0 bases at V and 3 bases at J, with 18 bases between. The CDR3 DNA reads as TGCGCCAGCAGCCAAGATGGTCTGCGGGCGAGGGGCAAAAACATTCAGTACTTC. Translated: CASSQDGLRARGKNIQYF.

This clone was observed many times. The CDR3 DNA is TGTGCCAGCAGCTCAACCTTCAGCGGGGGGGCCTACGAGCAGTACTTC. This codes for CASSSTFSGGAYEQYF. The J gene is TRBJ2-7, the V gene TRBV7-2; TRBD2 matches 10 bases. The CDR3 contains 16 residues. CDR1 SGHTA and CDR2 FQGNSA come from the germline V gene. The V segment lost 4 bases and the J segment 2 bases; nucleotides outside the gene matches: 8.

The rearrangement joins TRBV29-1 to TRBJ1-1; D is unclear. Germline CDR1 and CDR2: SQVTM and ANQGSEA. This CDR3 has 12 residues. Trimming pared 7 bases from V and 8 bases from J, leaving 17 bases between. The CDR3 nucleotides are TGCAGCGGGCAAGGGCAGGTTGCCGAAGCTTTCTTT. This translates into CSGQGQVAEAFF.

The CDR3 loop is CASSYEGLAGEQYF. The CDR3 DNA follows: TGTGCCAGCAGTTACGAGGGACTAGCGGGCGAGCAGTACTTC. The rearrangement joins TRBV6-5 to TRBJ2-7; TRBD2 agrees at 12 bases. The CDR3 is made up of 14 amino acids. Germline V gene lookup returns CDR1 MNHEY and CDR2 SVGAGI. Trimming at V came to 2 bases and at J to 6 bases, leaving 2 bases not matched to a gene.

The chain carries TRBV29-1 and TRBJ2-1; D is uncertain. CDR3 length: 11 amino acids. Germline V gene data show CDR1 as SQVTM and CDR2 as ANQGSEA. V dropped 7 bases and J dropped 6 bases, with 10 bases sitting between them. The CDR3 protein is CSDTVGNEQFF. CDR3 nucleotides: TGCAGCGACACCGTTGGCAATGAGCAGTTCTTC.

The chain combines TRBV25-1 with TRBJ2-1; TRBD1 or TRBD2 may be the D gene (5 bases each). The germline V gene encodes CDR1 MGHDK and CDR2 SYGVNS. The CDR3 covers 15 residues. V lost 7 bases to trimming and J lost 3 bases, with 16 bases between them. CDR3 loop: CASNQRMGVYNEQFF. CDR3 bases: TGTGCCAGCAACCAAAGGATGGGGGTCTACAATGAGCAGTTCTTC.

This clone has only one observation. The J gene is TRBJ1-1, the V gene TRBV30; D is undetermined. The V end was cut by 5 bases, the J end by 7 bases, with 8 bases between. Germline V gives CDR1 GTSNPN, CDR2 SVGIG (reference sequence). The CDR3 covers 10 residues. The CDR3 coding sequence is TGTGCCTGGTCCATGGATGAAGCTTTCTTT. It is translated as CAWSMDEAFF.

The chain joins TRBV29-1 to TRBJ2-2; 7 bases agree with TRBD1. This CDR3 comprises 14 residues. Unmatched junction bases numbered 5, after V lost 5 bases and J lost 2 bases. The germline CDR1 and CDR2 sequences are SQVTM and ANQGSEA. CDR3 coding DNA: TGCAGCGTTAAGGACAGGACCAACACCGGGGAGCTGTTTTTT. Translation gives CSVKDRTNTGELFF.

This clone has more than one count but fewer than ten. V gene TRBV18 combines with J gene TRBJ2-1, with unresolved D. In germline, CDR1 is KGHSH, CDR2 LQKENI. The CDR3 totals 15 residues. Trimming stripped 6 bases from V and 0 bases from J, with 12 bases between. CDR3 protein: CASSLDGSSYNEQFF. CDR3 nucleotides: TGTGCCAGCTCTTTGGACGGTAGCTCCTACAATGAGCAGTTCTTC. Variable domain in full (rest from reference TRBV18 and TRBJ2-1): NAGVMQNPRHLVRRRGQEARLRCSPMKGHSHVYWYRQLPEEGLKFMVYLQKENIIDESGMPKERFSAEFPKEGPSILRIQQVVRGDSAAYFCASSLDGSSYNEQFFGPGTRLTVL.

In its sample, this clone was seen a few times. The chain is built from TRBV19 and TRBJ2-7, with TRBD2 matching over 10 bases. Germline CDR1 LNHDA, CDR2 SQIVND (reference sequence). V lost 8 bases, J lost 2 bases, and 12 bases stayed unmatched. This CDR3 comprises 16 residues. This chain's CDR3 is CASGHYGGTSAYEQYF. CDR3 sequence (DNA): TGTGCCAGTGGCCATTATGGGGGGACTAGCGCCTACGAGCAGTACTTC.

This clone appeared a few times. V usage is TRBV29-1 and J usage is TRBJ2-6; D remains ambiguous. V was pared by 5 bases and J by 0 bases, with 2 bases between. The CDR3 runs to 12 residues. CDR1 and CDR2 from the germline V gene are SQVTM and ANQGSEA. The CDR3 region has the DNA TGCAGCGTTATCTCTGGGGCCAACGTCCTGACTTTC. Translating gives CSVISGANVLTF.

The V gene is TRBV18, the J gene TRBJ1-5, with D uncertain. Germline CDR1 is KGHSH and CDR2 is LQKENI. V shed 1 base and J shed 6 bases, with 4 bases lying between them. This CDR3 is 12 amino acids long. The DNA of the CDR3 is TGTGCCAGCTCACCACGGGGTCAGCCCCAGCATTTT. This encodes CASSPRGQPQHF.

This clone was counted many times. The chain carries TRBV18 and TRBJ1-4; TRBD1 aligns across 7 bases. Germline assignment: CDR1 KGHSH and CDR2 LQKENI. V was pared by 0 bases and J by 5 bases, with 3 bases of the junction left unmatched. This CDR3 comprises 15 residues. CDR3 coding DNA: TGTGCCAGCTCACCACCGGGGACAGAAAATGAAAAACTGTTTTTT. It yields the protein CASSPPGTENEKLFF.

The J gene is TRBJ2-3, the V gene TRBV7-9; a possible D gene is TRBD1 (5 bases). Germline V gene lookup returns CDR1 SEHNR and CDR2 FQNEAQ (reference sequence). The CDR3 is 12 residues long. Trimming took 8 bases from V and 4 from J, leaving 10 bases between them. The CDR3 DNA follows: TGTGCCAGCTTTCTCAGGGCAGATACGCAGTATTTT. Translating gives CASFLRADTQYF.

The rearrangement links TRBV6-1 to TRBJ2-3, with TRBD2 matching over 11 bases. CDR1 and CDR2 from the germline V gene are MNHNS and SASEGT. The V and J ends lost 6 bases and 3 bases, in that order; junction bases with no gene match: 5. The CDR3 consists of 15 residues. The DNA of the CDR3 is TGTGCCAGCAGGCTAGCGGGGGGAGGGACAGATACGCAGTATTTT. Its protein is CASRLAGGGTDTQYF.

This rearrangement joins TRBV29-1 to TRBJ2-7; either TRBD1 or TRBD2 may fit D (5 bases each). Germline V gene lookup returns CDR1 SQVTM and CDR2 ANQGSEA. The CDR3 runs to 12 residues. V lost 5 bases, J lost 4 bases, and 12 bases lay in between. The CDR3 DNA follows: TGCAGCGTTCGACAGAGGGATTACGAGCAGTACTTC. Protein: CSVRQRDYEQYF.

V is TRBV29-1 and J is TRBJ1-1; 9 bases map to TRBD1. V shed 1 base and J 5 bases; nucleotides not matched to a gene: 5. Germline lookup yields CDR1 SQVTM and CDR2 ANQGSEA. This CDR3 region has 14 residues. CDR3 sequence reads: CSVEGLTGGTEAFF. The CDR3 nucleotides read TGCAGCGTTGAAGGTTTGACAGGGGGGACTGAAGCTTTCTTT.

This clone was counted between two and nine times. The chain is built from TRBV15 and TRBJ2-7; maybe TRBD1 (5 bases). CDR3 length equals 15 residues. The V gene lost 0 bases and the J gene lost 3 bases, with 12 bases spanning the gap. Germline V gives CDR1 LNHNV, CDR2 YYDKDF (reference sequence). The CDR3 sequence: CATSRDFDRNYEQYF. The CDR3 nucleotides read TGTGCCACCAGCAGAGACTTCGACAGAAACTACGAGCAGTACTTC.

The chain joins TRBV4-1 to TRBJ2-7; D gene ambiguous. The V gene's germline CDR1 is MGHRA and CDR2 YSYEKL. V gave up 4 bases and J gave up 5 bases, with 15 bases separating them. CDR3 length equals 14 residues. CDR3 protein: CASSRQRYFHEQYF. CDR3 coding DNA: TGCGCCAGCAGCCGGCAGAGGTACTTCCACGAGCAGTACTTC.

This clone has more than one count but fewer than ten. Given the absence of the conserved phenylalanine or tryptophan at the CDR3 end, a read error is likely. The limits of the CDR3 on the DNA are not certain, so only TCRdb's listed CDR3 is given. The gene calls are TRBV10-2 and TRBJ1-4; the table calls TRBD1, which could not be checked here. Inclusive of both ends, the CDR3 amounts to 10 amino acids. CDR1 WSHSY and CDR2 SAAADI come from the germline V gene. The CDR3 sequence is CASFLQGPHS.

The chain uses TRBV29-1 and TRBJ2-3; D unclear. The germline V gene has CDR1 SQVTM and CDR2 ANQGSEA. CDR3 length: 13 residues. Trimming cost V 1 base and J 0 bases, with 5 bases left between them. The CDR3 DNA reads as TGCAGCGTTGAAGTCGCTAGCACAGATACGCAGTATTTT. This sequence encodes CSVEVASTDTQYF.